The clone carrying this T cell receptor (beta chain) was counted at least ten times. The antigen is unknown. Hyperthyroidism, newly diagnosed and lasting under 2 months, affected patients aged 18 to 65. The data originate from a study of T cells in Graves' hyperthyroidism and ophthalmopathy. General observations from the study: Classification by a 13 V-J model distinguished ophthalmopathy from stable hyperthyroidism.

The CDR3 spans 14 residues. With 5 bases removed from V and 0 bases from J, the gap between germline ends came to 7 bases. Germline values: CDR1 SGHAT, CDR2 FQNNGV. Amplified TCR beta CDR3 regions derived from RNA transcripts. The TCR CDR3 was amplified in a first-round RT-PCR using the HTBI primer set. TCRdb analysed the multiplex PCR reads with MiXCR anew, one entry per CDR3 protein. The sample carries some 270,000 distinct CDR3 sequences, approximately 14% recorded once. The sequence came from a woman in her 40s with Graves' hyperthyroidism. V usage is TRBV11-2 and J usage is TRBJ2-2; possible D gene TRBD2, 5 bases. The sequenced material came from blood. For the CDR3, the DNA is TGTGCCAGCAGCCAAGCGGCGAACACCGGGGAGCTGTTTTTT. Protein product: CASSQAANTGELFF.